The entry below describes one T cell receptor beta chain. With 3 bases clipped from V and 3 bases from J, the junction kept 4 bases outside the gene matches. CDR1 and CDR2 (germline): KGHSH, LQKENI. The CDR3 runs 14 residues. The sample comes from a study of blood T cell repertoires in COVID-19. Here immunoSEQ multiplex PCR was the method, and the copy in TCRdb shows in-frame clones only, minus some. The sample includes about 150,000 clones, around 90% of them seen just once. The chain has TRBV18 and TRBJ2-5; 7 bases fit TRBD1. Sequenced material: peripheral blood. The sequence came from a human donor with COVID-19, enrolled during active disease. The donor label of this sample is uncertain. CDR3 DNA: TGTGCCAGCTCACCTGGACAGGTTAAAGAGACCCAGTACTTC. This encodes CASSPGQVKETQYF.